A selection of T cell receptor beta chains follows, all from one sample in a study of T cells expressing NK-cell markers. TCRdb reprocessed the 5' RACE reads; each CDR3 protein has one entry and no DNA is given. This repertoire includes 500,000 to 600,000 distinct CDR3 sequences. Sequencing was performed on blood T cells: a sorted CD56 or NKG2C T cell subset, CD4+ or CD8+ T cells, or bulk PBMC T cells (not recorded which). Every receptor here comes from a man between 18 and 35 years old in good health. CDR3s include the opening cysteine and the closing phenylalanine or tryptophan.

TRBJ2-3 TRBV11-2 CASSPGLLYTDTQYF
TRBJ2-1 TRBV20-1 CSARGGIYEQFF
TRBJ2-3 TRBV11-3 CASRRDASDTDTQYF
TRBJ1-1 TRBV27 CASSTNRGGNTEAFF
TRBJ1-3 TRBV7-9 CASSFDRGTLSGNTIYF
TRBJ2-1 TRBV7-9 CASSLPGLAGVHEQFF
TRBJ1-1 TRBV7-6 CASSLTGGLEAFF
TRBJ2-1 TRBV20-1 CSARDTLGPGRGIEQFF
TRBJ2-2 TRBV10-3 CANEMGLAGGVNTGELFF
TRBJ1-1 TRBV20-1 CSARTDGMNTEAFF